This TCR beta chain was sequenced for a study of molecular identifiers for immune sequencing clone quantification. For naive CD8 T cells, sorting used the CD8+CD4-CCR7+CD45RA+ phenotype. This clonotype came up many times. For bulk TCR libraries, previously described methods and listed TCR primers were used. TCRdb called the PCR reads again in MiXCR, with one record for every CDR3 protein. The sample has more than 450,000 distinct CDR3 sequences, around a fifth seen once. CDR1 and CDR2 from the germline V gene are SGHRS and YFSETQ. The CDR3 is 15 amino acids. Trimming took 4 bases from V and 1 from J; bases not matched to a gene: 2.

The sample was naive CD8+ T cells from blood, with Jurkat cell RNA spiked in. Indicated subset: FACS-sorted CD8+CD4-CCR7+CD45RA+ naive T cells. The TCR comes from a human donor in good health. Some libraries in this study had Jurkat cell RNA spiked in. The chain employs TRBV5-1 and TRBJ2-2; 9 positions agree with TRBD1. The CDR3 here is CASSAGQGNTGELFF. The CDR3 region has the DNA TGCGCCAGCAGCGCGGGACAGGGGAACACCGGGGAGCTGTTTTTT.